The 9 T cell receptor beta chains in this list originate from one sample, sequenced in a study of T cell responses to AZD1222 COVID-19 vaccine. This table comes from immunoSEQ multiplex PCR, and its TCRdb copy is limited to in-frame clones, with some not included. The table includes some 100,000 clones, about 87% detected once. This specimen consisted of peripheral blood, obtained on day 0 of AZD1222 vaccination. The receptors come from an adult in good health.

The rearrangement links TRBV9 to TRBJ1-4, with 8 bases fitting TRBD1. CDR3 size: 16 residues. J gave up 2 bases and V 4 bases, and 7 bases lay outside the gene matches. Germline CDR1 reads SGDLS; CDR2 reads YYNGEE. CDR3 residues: CASSLGYRGTNEKLFF. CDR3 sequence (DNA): TGTGCCAGCAGCTTAGGTTACAGGGGGACTAATGAAAAACTGTTTTTT.

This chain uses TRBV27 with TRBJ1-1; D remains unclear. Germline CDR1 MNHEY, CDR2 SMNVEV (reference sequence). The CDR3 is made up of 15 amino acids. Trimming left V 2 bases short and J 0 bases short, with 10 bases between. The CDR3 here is CASSLGIGLNTEAFF. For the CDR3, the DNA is TGTGCCAGCAGTTTAGGTATAGGGCTGAACACTGAAGCTTTCTTT.

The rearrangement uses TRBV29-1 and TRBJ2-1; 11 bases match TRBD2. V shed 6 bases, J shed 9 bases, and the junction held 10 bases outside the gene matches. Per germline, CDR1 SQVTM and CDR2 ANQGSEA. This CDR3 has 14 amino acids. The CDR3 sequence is CSVVRRLAGGEQFF. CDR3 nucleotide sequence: TGCAGCGTCGTCCGGCGGCTAGCGGGGGGTGAGCAGTTCTTC.

Here the CDR3 reads CASSAPGLAGGYEQYF. The DNA of the CDR3 is TGTGCCAGCAGCGCACCCGGACTAGCGGGAGGCTACGAGCAGTACTTC. The rearrangement joins TRBV7-9 to TRBJ2-7; TRBD2 agrees at 14 bases. V gave up 5 bases and J gave up 3 bases; unmatched junction bases: 6. This CDR3 contains 16 residues. Germline V gives CDR1 SEHNR, CDR2 FQNEAQ (reference sequence).

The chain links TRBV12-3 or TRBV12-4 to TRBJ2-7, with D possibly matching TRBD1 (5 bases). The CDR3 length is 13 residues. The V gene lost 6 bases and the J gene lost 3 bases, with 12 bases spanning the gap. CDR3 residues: CASSLRENYEQYF. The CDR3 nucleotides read TGTGCCAGCAGCCTCAGGGAAAACTACGAGCAGTACTTC.

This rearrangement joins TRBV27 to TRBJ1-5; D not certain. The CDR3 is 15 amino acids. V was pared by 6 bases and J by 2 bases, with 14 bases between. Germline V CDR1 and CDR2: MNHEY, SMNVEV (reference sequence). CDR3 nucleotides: TGTGCCAGCAGCCCGGATAATCCGGGCAATCAGCCCCAGCATTTT. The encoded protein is CASSPDNPGNQPQHF.

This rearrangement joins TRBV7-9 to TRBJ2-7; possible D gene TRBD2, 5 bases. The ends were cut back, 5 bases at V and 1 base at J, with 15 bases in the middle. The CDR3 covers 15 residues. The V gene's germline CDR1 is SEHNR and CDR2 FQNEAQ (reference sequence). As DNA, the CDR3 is TGTGCCAGCAGCCCCTGGCCTAGCCCTTCCTACGAGCAGTACTTC. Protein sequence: CASSPWPSPSYEQYF.

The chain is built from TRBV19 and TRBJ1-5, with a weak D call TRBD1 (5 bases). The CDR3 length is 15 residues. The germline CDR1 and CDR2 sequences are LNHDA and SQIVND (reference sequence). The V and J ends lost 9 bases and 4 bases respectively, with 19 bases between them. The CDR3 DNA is TGTGCCAGCGAGGAACGACAGTCAGGAAATCAGCCCCAGCATTTT. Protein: CASEERQSGNQPQHF. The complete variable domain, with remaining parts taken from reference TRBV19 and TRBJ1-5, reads DGGITQSPKYLFRKEGQNVTLSCEQNLNHDAMYWYRQDPGQGLRLIYYSQIVNDFQKGDIAEGYSVSREKKESFPLTVTSAQKNPTAFYLCASEERQSGNQPQHFGDGTRLSIL.

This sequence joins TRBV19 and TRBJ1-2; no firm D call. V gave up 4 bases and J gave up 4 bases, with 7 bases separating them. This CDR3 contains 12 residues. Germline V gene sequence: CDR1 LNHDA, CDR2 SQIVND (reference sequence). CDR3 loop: CASSTESYGYTF. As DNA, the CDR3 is TGTGCCAGTAGTACGGAATCCTATGGCTACACCTTC. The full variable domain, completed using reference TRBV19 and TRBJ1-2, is DGGITQSPKYLFRKEGQNVTLSCEQNLNHDAMYWYRQDPGQGLRLIYYSQIVNDFQKGDIAEGYSVSREKKESFPLTVTSAQKNPTAFYLCASSTESYGYTFGSGTRLTVV.